Listed below are T cell receptor beta chains from one sample, sequenced in a study of T-cell memory formation after mild COVID-19. TCRdb ran MiXCR on the 5' RACE reads and lists one entry per CDR3 protein. The sample yields under 400,000 distinct CDR3 sequences, 21% seen once. Material: PBMCs or a T cell subset sorted from them (not recorded which). The receptors shown here come from an adult woman who had mild COVID-19 (a few samples of this study predate the infection). Cell type and time point are not known. Both conserved end residues are part of each CDR3. Rows may omit the clone size; those that give it use once, few, many or a size class.

j_call	clone_size	v_call	cdr3_aa
TRBJ2-1	many	TRBV4-3	CASSQEGDASYNEQFF
TRBJ2-5	NA	TRBV9	CASSRSSGPEETQYF
TRBJ2-3	many	TRBV7-9	CASSLVSGTDTQYF
TRBJ2-7	NA	TRBV6-5	CASRRTGSRPYEQYF
TRBJ1-1	NA	TRBV20-1	CSARDPSPLSYEAFF
TRBJ1-5	NA	TRBV27	CASSQLPGRSQHF
TRBJ2-1	few	TRBV25-1	CASSDTGTRSDEQFF
TRBJ2-4	few	TRBV5-1	CASSLTGGMTKNIQYF
TRBJ2-3	few	TRBV6-1	CANTDTQYF
TRBJ2-3	NA	TRBV6-1	CASTSIGASTDTQYF
TRBJ2-1	NA	TRBV6-5	CASSYSVTYNEQFF
TRBJ1-5	few	TRBV19	CASSPARGGNQPQHF
TRBJ1-1	few	TRBV10-3	CAIRSPGNTEAFF
TRBJ2-1	NA	TRBV14	CASSAELDLYNEQFF
TRBJ1-3	few	TRBV6-6	CASSYSTGTGNTIYF
TRBJ2-1	many	TRBV5-1	CASSPTSGSTYNEQFF
TRBJ2-3	NA	TRBV12-3/TRBV12-4	CASRTPGLASDTQYF
TRBJ1-5	NA	TRBV6-1	CASSEAVGQPQHF
TRBJ2-1	NA	TRBV19	CASSIDPASGRASSYNEQFF
TRBJ1-6	NA	TRBV5-1	CASSLVPVLNSPLHF
TRBJ1-1	NA	TRBV7-9	CASSLAGNGNTEAFF
TRBJ2-3	NA	TRBV5-1	CASSLEWGSTDTQYF
TRBJ1-5	once	TRBV23-1	CASRINWESGNQPQHF
TRBJ2-1	NA	TRBV24-1	CATSDLPASGRRNNEQFF
TRBJ2-3	NA	TRBV4-1	CASSQVIDTQYF
TRBJ2-7	few	TRBV7-7	CASSPRLASEQYF
TRBJ2-2	NA	TRBV20-1	CSARDWTSATGELFF
TRBJ2-7	many	TRBV7-2	CASSLGSGGPYEQYF
TRBJ2-7	NA	TRBV3-1	CASGEGGFYEQYF
TRBJ1-5	NA	TRBV5-6	CASSLWHMDNQPQHF
TRBJ1-5	NA	TRBV6-2/TRBV6-3	CASSSTGGRNQPQHF
TRBJ2-7	NA	TRBV7-8	CASCDTSSYEQYF
TRBJ2-1	NA	TRBV6-1	CASSEPGQGINNEQFF
TRBJ2-1	few	TRBV7-2	CASSAGPTGVNEQFF
TRBJ2-5	NA	TRBV29-1	CSVLTSGKETQYF
TRBJ2-7	few	TRBV3-1	CASSQDYTGGGEQYF
TRBJ1-2	NA	TRBV7-2	CASSLVGLYGYTF
TRBJ1-4	NA	TRBV12-3/TRBV12-4	CASSLGATGRINEKLFF
TRBJ2-2	many	TRBV2	CASSVGVNTGELFF
TRBJ1-2	few	TRBV7-8	CASSLEGTAYGYTF
TRBJ1-6	NA	TRBV6-5	CASSSGPAGSLHF
TRBJ1-5	NA	TRBV24-1	CATSGGGNQPQHF
TRBJ1-5	NA	TRBV24-1	CATSSNRVGNQPQHF